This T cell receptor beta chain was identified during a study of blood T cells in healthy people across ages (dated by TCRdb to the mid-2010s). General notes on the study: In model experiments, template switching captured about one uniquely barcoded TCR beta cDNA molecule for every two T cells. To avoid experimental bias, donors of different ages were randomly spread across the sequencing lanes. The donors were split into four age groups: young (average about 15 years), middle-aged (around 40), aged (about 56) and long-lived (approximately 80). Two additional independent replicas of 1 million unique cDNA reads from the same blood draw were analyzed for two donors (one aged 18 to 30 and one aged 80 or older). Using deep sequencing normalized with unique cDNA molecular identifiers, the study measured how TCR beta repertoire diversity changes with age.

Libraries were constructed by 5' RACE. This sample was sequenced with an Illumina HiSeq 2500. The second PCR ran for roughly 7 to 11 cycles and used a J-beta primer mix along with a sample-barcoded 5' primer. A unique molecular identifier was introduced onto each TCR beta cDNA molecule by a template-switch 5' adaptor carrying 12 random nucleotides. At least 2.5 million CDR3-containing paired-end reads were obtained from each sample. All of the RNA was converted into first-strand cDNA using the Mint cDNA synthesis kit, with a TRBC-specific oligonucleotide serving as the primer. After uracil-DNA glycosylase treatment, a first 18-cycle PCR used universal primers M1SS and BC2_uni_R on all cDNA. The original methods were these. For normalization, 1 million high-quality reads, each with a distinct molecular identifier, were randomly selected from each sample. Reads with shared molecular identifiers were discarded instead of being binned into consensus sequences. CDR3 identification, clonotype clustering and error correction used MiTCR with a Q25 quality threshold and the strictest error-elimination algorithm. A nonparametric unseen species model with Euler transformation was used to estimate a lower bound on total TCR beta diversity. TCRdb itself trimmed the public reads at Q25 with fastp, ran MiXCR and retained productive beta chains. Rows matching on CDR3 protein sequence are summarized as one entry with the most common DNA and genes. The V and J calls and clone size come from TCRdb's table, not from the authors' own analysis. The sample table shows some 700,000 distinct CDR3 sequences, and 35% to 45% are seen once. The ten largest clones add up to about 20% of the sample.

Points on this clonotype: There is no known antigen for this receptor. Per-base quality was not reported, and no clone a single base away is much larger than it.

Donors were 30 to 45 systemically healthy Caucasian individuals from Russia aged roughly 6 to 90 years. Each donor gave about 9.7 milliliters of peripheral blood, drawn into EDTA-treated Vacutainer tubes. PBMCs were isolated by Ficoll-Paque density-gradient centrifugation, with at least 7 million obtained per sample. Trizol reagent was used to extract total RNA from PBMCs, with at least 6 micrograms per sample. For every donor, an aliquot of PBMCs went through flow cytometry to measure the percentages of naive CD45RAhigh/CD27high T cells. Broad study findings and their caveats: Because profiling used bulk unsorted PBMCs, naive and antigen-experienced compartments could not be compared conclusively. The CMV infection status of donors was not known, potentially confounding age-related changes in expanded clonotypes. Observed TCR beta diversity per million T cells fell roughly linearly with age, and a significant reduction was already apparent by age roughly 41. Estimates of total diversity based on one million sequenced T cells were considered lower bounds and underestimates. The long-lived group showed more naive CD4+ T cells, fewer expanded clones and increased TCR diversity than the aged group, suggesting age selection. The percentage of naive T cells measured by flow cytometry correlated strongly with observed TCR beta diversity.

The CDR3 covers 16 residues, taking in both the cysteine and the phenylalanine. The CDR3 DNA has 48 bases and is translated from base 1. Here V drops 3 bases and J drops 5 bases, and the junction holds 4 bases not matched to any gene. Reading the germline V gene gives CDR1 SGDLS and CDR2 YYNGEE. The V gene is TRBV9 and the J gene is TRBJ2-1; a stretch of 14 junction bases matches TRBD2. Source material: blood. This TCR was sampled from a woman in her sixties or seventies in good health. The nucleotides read TGTGCCAGCAGCGCCACGGGACTAGCGGGGGACAATGAGCAGTTCTTC. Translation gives CASSATGLAGDNEQFF.